The TCR beta chain under discussion was sequenced for a study of T cells after yellow fever vaccination. The germline gives CDR1 MNHEY, CDR2 SVGEGT. Trimming removed 7 bases from V and 5 bases from J; junction bases left unmatched: 7. This CDR3 is built from 16 residues. As TCR cDNA was made by 5'RACE template switching, a universal primer site and UMIs were added. TCRdb called the 5' RACE reads again in MiXCR, with one record for every CDR3 protein. The sample yields 450,000 to 550,000 distinct CDR3 sequences, about 19% seen once. J is TRBJ2-2 and V is TRBV6-2 or TRBV6-3; 13 bases align to TRBD2. This specimen consisted of PBMCs, obtained 15 days after the yellow fever booster vaccination. The receptor was derived from a man aged 25-45 years who received the YFV17D yellow fever vaccine. This CDR3 reads CASTWTSGRETGELFF. The CDR3 bases are TGTGCCAGCACGTGGACTAGCGGGAGAGAGACCGGGGAGCTGTTTTTT.